The clone carrying this T cell receptor beta chain was found a few times. Its cognate antigen is unknown. The germline gene is not matched at one end of the junction; a read error may be the cause. Several immunoSEQ plates received, in even portions, the genomic DNA of each subset. This table comes from immunoSEQ multiplex PCR, and its TCRdb copy is limited to in-frame clones, with some not included. The sample records fewer than 600,000 clones, 79% being singletons. This CDR3 is 16 amino acids long. Germline V CDR1 and CDR2: SSHAT, FNYEAQ (reference sequence). These data belong to a study of shared clonotypes between healthy human individuals. General study findings and limits: Only blood was sampled, and tissue TCR repertoires likely differ from blood ones. Owing to a small donor count, the genetic and exposure-history diversity represented was limited.

In unsorted samples, genomic DNA was obtained using approximately 100 million PBMCs. This chain links TRBV7-7 with TRBJ2-1; 14 nucleotides align to TRBD2. The origin of this receptor is a middle-aged woman in good health. Some clones in this sample may be carry-over from other donors' samples. Sequencing was carried out using PBMCs. This chain's CDR3 is CASSSRLAGGINEQFF. DNA for the CDR3: TGTGCTAGCAGTTCTAGACTAGCGGGAGGGATCAATGAGCAGTTCTTC. Full variable domain (rest looked up from reference TRBV7-7 and TRBJ2-1): GAGVSQSPRYKVTKRGQDVTLRCDPISSHATLYWYQQALGQGPEFLTYFNYEAQPDKSGLPSDRFSAERPEGSISTLTIQRTEQRDSAMYRCASSSRLAGGINEQFFGPGTRLTVL.